Described below is a single T cell receptor (beta chain) sequence and its context. Its antigen is not identified. The sample is drawn from a study of cytomegalovirus exposure and HLA in healthy donors. While the first cohort had fewer than 850 subjects, the donors belonged to the separate validation cohort of over a hundred subjects. The method was immunoSEQ multiplex PCR; TCRdb's version includes in-frame clones alone and lacks a portion of them. Seen here are 150,000 to 250,000 clones, 75% to 85% observed once, and the top ten hold 10% to 15%. The CDR3 consists of 15 residues. The J segment lost 6 bases and the V segment lost 0 bases, leaving 5 bases of the junction unmatched. CDR1 MNHEY and CDR2 SVGAGI come from the germline V gene. Whole-study findings and limits: Among TCR beta chains, those listed as cytomegalovirus-associated numbered over 150. A few chains tied to CMV proved CMV antigen-specific in vitro. Most TCRs appeared rarely, but some public TCRs recurred in many donors.

This receptor was obtained from a woman aged 25 to 39 in good health and CMV-seropositive. The sample was PBMCs. The genes are TRBV6-5 and TRBJ2-3; 8 bases line up with TRBD2. CDR3 sequence (DNA): TGTGCCAGCAGTTACTCGATAGCGGGAATGGATACGCAGTATTTT. It translates to CASSYSIAGMDTQYF.